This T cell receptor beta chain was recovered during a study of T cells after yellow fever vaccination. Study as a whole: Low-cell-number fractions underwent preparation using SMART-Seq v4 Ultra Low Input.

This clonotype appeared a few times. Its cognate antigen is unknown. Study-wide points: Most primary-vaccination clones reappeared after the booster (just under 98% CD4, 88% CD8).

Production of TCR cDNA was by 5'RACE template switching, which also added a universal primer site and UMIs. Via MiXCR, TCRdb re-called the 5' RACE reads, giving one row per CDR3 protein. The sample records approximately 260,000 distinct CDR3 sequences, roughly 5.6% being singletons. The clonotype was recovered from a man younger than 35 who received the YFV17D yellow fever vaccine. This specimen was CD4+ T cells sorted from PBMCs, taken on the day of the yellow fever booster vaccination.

The CDR3 DNA reads TGCAGTGCTAGTACATACCCCTCTGGAAACACCATATATTTT. This codes for CSASTYPSGNTIYF. This chain joins TRBV20-1 and TRBJ1-3; the D is unclear. This CDR3 region has 14 residues. Germline V lookup: CDR1 DFQATT, CDR2 SNEGSKA (reference sequence). V gave up 3 bases and J gave up 0 bases, with 9 bases separating them.